The subject of this entry is one TCR beta chain. What it recognizes is unknown. This record comes from a study of cytomegalovirus exposure and HLA in healthy donors. Overall study findings and caveats: An assumption of roughly uniform sequencing depth across donors underlay the presence/absence analyses. Most TCRs appeared rarely, but some public TCRs recurred in many donors. Cytomegalovirus association was assigned to about 150 TCR beta chains.

Primers included in the PCR were 60 Vbeta and 13 Jbeta primers. Sequencing used immunoSEQ multiplex PCR; TCRdb keeps in-frame clones, though not all of them. In the table there are 75,000 to 100,000 clones, about 80% of which are singletons. The receptor comes from a middle-aged man in good health and CMV-seronegative. What was sequenced was PBMCs.

CDR3 sequence: CASSDRSSTDTQYF. In nucleotides, the CDR3 is TGTGCCAGCAGTGACAGGTCTAGCACAGATACGCAGTATTTT. The V call is TRBV28, the J call TRBJ2-3, with D possibly TRBD1 on 6 matching bases. Germline CDR1 and CDR2: MDHEN and SYDVKM. The CDR3 length is 14 residues. Trimming took 5 bases from V and 0 from J, leaving 9 bases between them.